Given below is one TCR beta chain in context. Its antigen is still unknown. Germline values: CDR1 LNHDA, CDR2 SQIVND (reference sequence). Trimming took 5 bases from V and 0 from J; bases not matched to a gene: 7. The CDR3 contains 16 residues. The method was immunoSEQ multiplex PCR; TCRdb's version includes in-frame clones alone and lacks a portion of them. The sample contains approximately 500,000 clones, roughly 80% of which appear only once. The data stem from a study of shared clonotypes between healthy human individuals. Study-wide findings and caveats: Sharing of clonotypes among donors was expected to vary with sequencing depth.

The material sequenced was PBMCs. The source of this sequence is a woman between 35 and 50 years old in good health. Some clones in this sample may be carry-over from other donors' samples. This chain joins TRBV19 and TRBJ1-3; 7 positions agree with TRBD1. Here the CDR3 reads CASSARQGSSGNTIYF. CDR3 nucleotides: TGTGCCAGTAGTGCCCGACAGGGCTCCTCTGGAAACACCATATATTTT.